Listed here is a single T cell receptor (beta chain). Its target is not known. The authors made TCR beta libraries by quantitative 5'-RACE with molecular barcodes. TCRdb recomputed calls from the 5' RACE reads with MiXCR, one row per CDR3 protein. The table includes about 150,000 distinct CDR3 sequences, around 45% detected once. CDR1 is SGHKS and CDR2 is YYEKEE in the germline V gene (reference sequence). The CDR3 sequence is 15 residues long. V was clipped by 1 base and J by 7 bases, with 17 bases between them. This entry comes from a study of CD8 T cells in ankylosing spondylitis. Overall study findings and caveats: A TCR beta motif of under ten highly homologous variants appeared characteristic of ankylosing spondylitis blood. Clones tied to disease were said to be significantly enriched in matched ankylosing spondylitis synovial fluid.

The rearrangement uses TRBV5-5 and TRBJ1-1, with D unclear. Sequencing was carried out using synovial fluid, either unsorted or a sorted T cell fraction (not recorded which). This clonotype was sampled from a male donor with ankylosing spondylitis. CDR3 DNA: TGTGCCAGCAGCTTGTATAAGAGGTGGAAACGTGAAGCTTTCTTT. It codes for CASSLYKRWKREAFF.